The T cell receptor beta chain described here comes from a study of PD-L1 blockade in urothelial cancer. The table came from immunoSEQ multiplex PCR; TCRdb's copy has only in-frame clones and leaves some out. The data contain fewer than 65,000 clones, 80% to 90% of them singletons. Documented time point: pretreatment peripheral blood. This sample comprised PBMCs, obtained around atezolizumab (anti-PD-L1) treatment. The receptor's source is a man between 70 and 80 years old with urothelial cancer.

The CDR3 DNA is TGCGCCAGCAGCCCGTCGACAGGGGGCGATCAGCCCCAGCATTTT. It codes for CASSPSTGGDQPQHF. The J gene is TRBJ1-5, the V gene TRBV5-1, with 10 nucleotides matching TRBD1. CDR3 length equals 15 residues. Trimming at V came to 4 bases and at J to 5 bases, leaving 6 bases not matched to a gene. Germline-derived CDR1 and CDR2 are SGHRS and YFSETQ.